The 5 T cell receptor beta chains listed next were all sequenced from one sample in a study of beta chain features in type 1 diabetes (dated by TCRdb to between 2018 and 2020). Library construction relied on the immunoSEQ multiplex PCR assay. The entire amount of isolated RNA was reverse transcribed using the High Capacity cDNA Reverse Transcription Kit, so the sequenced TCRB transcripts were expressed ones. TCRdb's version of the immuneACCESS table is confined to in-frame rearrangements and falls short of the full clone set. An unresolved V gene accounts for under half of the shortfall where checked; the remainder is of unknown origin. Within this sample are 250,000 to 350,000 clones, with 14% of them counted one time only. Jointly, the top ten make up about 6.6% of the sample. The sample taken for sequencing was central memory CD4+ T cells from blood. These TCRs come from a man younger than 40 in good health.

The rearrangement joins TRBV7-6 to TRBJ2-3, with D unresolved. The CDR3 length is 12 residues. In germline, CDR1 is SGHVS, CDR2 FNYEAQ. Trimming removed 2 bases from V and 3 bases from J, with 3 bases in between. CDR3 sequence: CASSLQTDTQYF. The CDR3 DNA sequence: TGTGCCAGCAGCTTACAGACAGATACGCAGTATTTT.

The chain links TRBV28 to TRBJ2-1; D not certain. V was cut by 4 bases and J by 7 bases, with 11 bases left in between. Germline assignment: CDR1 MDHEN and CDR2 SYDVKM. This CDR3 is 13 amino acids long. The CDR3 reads CASSYWAENEQFF. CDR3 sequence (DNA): TGTGCCAGCAGTTACTGGGCAGAAAATGAGCAGTTCTTC.

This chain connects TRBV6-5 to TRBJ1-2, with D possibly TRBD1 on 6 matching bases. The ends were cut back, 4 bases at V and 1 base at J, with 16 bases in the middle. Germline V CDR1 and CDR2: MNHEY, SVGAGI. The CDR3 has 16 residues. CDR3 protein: CASSSTGTIFNYGYTF. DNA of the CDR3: TGTGCCAGCAGTTCCACCGGGACAATATTTAACTATGGCTACACCTTC.

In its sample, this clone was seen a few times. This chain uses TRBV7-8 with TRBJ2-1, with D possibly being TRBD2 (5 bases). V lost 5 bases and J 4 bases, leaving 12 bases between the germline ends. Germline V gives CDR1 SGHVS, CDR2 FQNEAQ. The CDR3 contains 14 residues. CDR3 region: CASSIRTGYNEQFF. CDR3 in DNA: TGTGCCAGCAGCATACGGACGGGGTACAATGAGCAGTTCTTC.

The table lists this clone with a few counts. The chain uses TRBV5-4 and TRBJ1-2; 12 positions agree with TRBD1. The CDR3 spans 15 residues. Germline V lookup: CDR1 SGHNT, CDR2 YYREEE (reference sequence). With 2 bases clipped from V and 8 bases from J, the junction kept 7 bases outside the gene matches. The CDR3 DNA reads TGTGCCAGCAGCTTAAGGGACAGGGGGCCGGGAGGCTACACCTTC. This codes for CASSLRDRGPGGYTF.